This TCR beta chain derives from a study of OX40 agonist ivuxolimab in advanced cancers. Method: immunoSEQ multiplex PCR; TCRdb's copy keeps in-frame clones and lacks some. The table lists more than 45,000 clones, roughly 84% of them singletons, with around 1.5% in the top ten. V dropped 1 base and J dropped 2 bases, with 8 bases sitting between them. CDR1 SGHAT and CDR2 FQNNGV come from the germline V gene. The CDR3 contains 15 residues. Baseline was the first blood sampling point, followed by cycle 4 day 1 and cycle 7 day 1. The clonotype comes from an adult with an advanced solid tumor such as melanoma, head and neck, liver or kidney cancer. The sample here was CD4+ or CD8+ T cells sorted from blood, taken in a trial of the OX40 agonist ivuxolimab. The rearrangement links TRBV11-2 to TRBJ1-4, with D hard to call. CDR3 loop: CASSLARGTNEKLFF. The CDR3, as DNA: TGTGCCAGCAGCTTAGCCCGGGGTACTAATGAAAAACTGTTTTTT.